The rows below give T cell receptor beta chains drawn from one sample of a study of technical replicates of blood from a handful of donors. Clones were sequenced by immunoSEQ multiplex PCR, and TCRdb holds only the in-frame ones, with some missing. The data show roughly 80,000 clones, nearly 96% seen once. The sequenced sample was T cells isolated from PBMCs. All receptors come from a human donor in good health. The CDR3 runs from the conserved cysteine through the conserved F or W. The order of the fields is D gene, clone size, CDR3 length, J gene, V gene, CDR3 DNA, CDR3 protein. D genes are given only for firm matches. Clone size is stated in some rows and not others, as once, few, many or a class when expanded.

d_gene: NA; abundance: NA; len: 13; j_gene: TRBJ1-2; v_gene: TRBV7-2; CDR3nt: TGTGCCAGCAGCCGACAGGCATACTATGGCTACACCTTC; CDR3aa: CASSRQAYYGYTF
d_gene: NA; abundance: NA; len: 14; j_gene: TRBJ1-3; v_gene: TRBV6-5; CDR3nt: TGTGCCAGCAGTTACGGGGAGTTTGGAAACACCATATATTTT; CDR3aa: CASSYGEFGNTIYF
d_gene: TRBD1; abundance: NA; len: 14; j_gene: TRBJ2-7; v_gene: TRBV29-1; CDR3nt: TGCAGCGTTGACCGGACAGGTGGCACCTACGAGCAGTACTTC; CDR3aa: CSVDRTGGTYEQYF
d_gene: NA; abundance: NA; len: 15; j_gene: TRBJ1-2; v_gene: TRBV19; CDR3nt: TGTGCCAGTAGTCCTATGGAGGGGGGGCGGATTGGCTACACCTTC; CDR3aa: CASSPMEGGRIGYTF
d_gene: TRBD1; abundance: NA; len: 13; j_gene: TRBJ1-4; v_gene: TRBV27; CDR3nt: TGTGCCAGCAGATCTACAGGGGCCGAAAAACTGTTTTTT; CDR3aa: CASRSTGAEKLFF
d_gene: TRBD2; abundance: NA; len: 16; j_gene: TRBJ2-2; v_gene: TRBV6-6; CDR3nt: TGTGCCAGCAGTTACCCCGGGACTAGCGGGCCCGGGGAGCTGTTTTTT; CDR3aa: CASSYPGTSGPGELFF
d_gene: NA; abundance: NA; len: 13; j_gene: TRBJ2-7; v_gene: TRBV28; CDR3nt: TGTGCCAGCAGCTCCACCGGGTCCTACGAGCAGTACTTC; CDR3aa: CASSSTGSYEQYF
d_gene: NA; abundance: NA; len: 12; j_gene: TRBJ1-1; v_gene: TRBV2; CDR3nt: TGTGCAATTAATCGGGGGAACACTGAAGCTTTCTTT; CDR3aa: CAINRGNTEAFF
d_gene: TRBD1; abundance: NA; len: 13; j_gene: TRBJ1-2; v_gene: TRBV9; CDR3nt: TGTGCCAGCAGCTCCGGGACAGGGAGTGGCTACACCTTC; CDR3aa: CASSSGTGSGYTF
d_gene: TRBD1; abundance: NA; len: 13; j_gene: TRBJ1-5; v_gene: TRBV28; CDR3nt: TGTGCCAGCAGTTTGCCCACAGGGGAGCCCCAGCATTTT; CDR3aa: CASSLPTGEPQHF
d_gene: NA; abundance: NA; len: 14; j_gene: TRBJ2-7; v_gene: TRBV5-4; CDR3nt: TGTGCCAGCACAATAGGACTATCGGGCTACGAGCAGTACTTC; CDR3aa: CASTIGLSGYEQYF
d_gene: NA; abundance: NA; len: 13; j_gene: TRBJ1-2; v_gene: TRBV30; CDR3nt: TGTGCCTGGAATTTCGTGGGAAGGACTGTCGGCACCTTC; CDR3aa: CAWNFVGRTVGTF
d_gene: NA; abundance: NA; len: 16; j_gene: TRBJ2-3; v_gene: TRBV29-1; CDR3nt: TGCAGCGTTGAAGGCACGATACAGGGCGATTTGGATACGCAGTATTTT; CDR3aa: CSVEGTIQGDLDTQYF
d_gene: NA; abundance: NA; len: 16; j_gene: TRBJ1-3; v_gene: TRBV5-4; CDR3nt: TGTGCCAGCAGCAACTCGACAGTCCGCTCTGGAAACACCATATATTTT; CDR3aa: CASSNSTVRSGNTIYF
d_gene: NA; abundance: NA; len: 15; j_gene: TRBJ1-3; v_gene: TRBV4-3; CDR3nt: TGCGCCAGCAGCCCCTGGGGGCAGGGGCGAAACACCATATATTTT; CDR3aa: CASSPWGQGRNTIYF
d_gene: NA; abundance: NA; len: 15; j_gene: TRBJ2-1; v_gene: TRBV7-3; CDR3nt: TGTGCCAGCAGCTTAAATCGGGGACATCCCGATGAGCAGTTCTTC; CDR3aa: CASSLNRGHPDEQFF
d_gene: TRBD2; abundance: NA; len: 14; j_gene: TRBJ2-7; v_gene: TRBV6-1; CDR3nt: TGTGCCAGCTCGTCTAGCGGGACTTCCTACGAGCAGTACTTC; CDR3aa: CASSSSGTSYEQYF
d_gene: NA; abundance: NA; len: 16; j_gene: TRBJ2-7; v_gene: TRBV4-2; CDR3nt: TGTGCCAGCAGCCAAGGATCCGAGCGGAGCTCCTACGAGCAGTACTTC; CDR3aa: CASSQGSERSSYEQYF
d_gene: NA; abundance: NA; len: 15; j_gene: TRBJ1-4; v_gene: TRBV6-1; CDR3nt: TGTGCCAGCAGCCAAAACAGGGAAACTAATGAAAAACTGTTTTTT; CDR3aa: CASSQNRETNEKLFF
d_gene: NA; abundance: NA; len: 14; j_gene: TRBJ1-5; v_gene: TRBV6-5; CDR3nt: TGTGCCAGCAGCCGAGGACACCCCAATCAGCCCCAGCATTTT; CDR3aa: CASSRGHPNQPQHF
d_gene: NA; abundance: NA; len: 13; j_gene: TRBJ2-7; v_gene: TRBV30; CDR3nt: TGTGCCGCCTCGGGGGTTCAAGCCTACGAGCAGTACTTC; CDR3aa: CAASGVQAYEQYF
d_gene: TRBD1; abundance: NA; len: 15; j_gene: TRBJ2-5; v_gene: TRBV2; CDR3nt: TGTGCCAGCAGTACGGGACAGGGGGCTCAGGAGACCCAGTACTTC; CDR3aa: CASSTGQGAQETQYF
d_gene: NA; abundance: NA; len: 13; j_gene: TRBJ1-4; v_gene: TRBV21-1; CDR3nt: TGTGCCAACCCGACAGGCCTTAATGAAAAACTGTTTTTT; CDR3aa: CANPTGLNEKLFF
d_gene: TRBD2; abundance: NA; len: 14; j_gene: TRBJ2-7; v_gene: TRBV11-2; CDR3nt: TGTGCCAGCAGCTTCCTAGCGGGAGGGGGCGAGCAGTACTTC; CDR3aa: CASSFLAGGGEQYF
d_gene: NA; abundance: few; len: 13; j_gene: TRBJ2-7; v_gene: TRBV7-2; CDR3nt: TGTGCCAGCAGCTTAACCTACAGCTACGAGCAGTACTTC; CDR3aa: CASSLTYSYEQYF
d_gene: TRBD1; abundance: NA; len: 16; j_gene: TRBJ1-5; v_gene: TRBV7-2; CDR3nt: TGTGCCAGCAGCCCTCGACAGGGGATGAACAATCAGCCCCAGCATTTT; CDR3aa: CASSPRQGMNNQPQHF
d_gene: TRBD2; abundance: NA; len: 18; j_gene: TRBJ2-7; v_gene: TRBV5-4; CDR3nt: TGTGCCAGCAGCTCCTCCGGACTAGCGGGATTTATAAACTACGAGCAGTACTTC; CDR3aa: CASSSSGLAGFINYEQYF
d_gene: NA; abundance: NA; len: 15; j_gene: TRBJ2-7; v_gene: TRBV5-1; CDR3nt: TGCGCCAGCAGCTTGGTCACAGGGAAGCTCTACGAGCAGTACTTC; CDR3aa: CASSLVTGKLYEQYF